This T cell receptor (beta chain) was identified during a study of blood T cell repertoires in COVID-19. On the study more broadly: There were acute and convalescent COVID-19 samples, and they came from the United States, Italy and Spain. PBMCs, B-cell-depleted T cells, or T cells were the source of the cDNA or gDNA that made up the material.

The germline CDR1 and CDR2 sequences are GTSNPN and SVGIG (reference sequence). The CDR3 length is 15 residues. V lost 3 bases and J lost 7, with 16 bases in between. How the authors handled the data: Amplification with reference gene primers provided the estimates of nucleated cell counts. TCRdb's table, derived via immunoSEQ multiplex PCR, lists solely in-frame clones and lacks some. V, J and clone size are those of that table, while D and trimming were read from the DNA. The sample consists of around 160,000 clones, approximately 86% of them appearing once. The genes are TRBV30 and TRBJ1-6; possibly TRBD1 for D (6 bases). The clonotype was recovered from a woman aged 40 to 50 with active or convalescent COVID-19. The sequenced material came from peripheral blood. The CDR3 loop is CAWRDEGGRNSPLHF. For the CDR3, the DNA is TGTGCCTGGAGGGACGAAGGGGGAAGGAATTCACCCCTCCACTTT.